Following are 28 T cell receptor beta chains from one sample sequenced in a study of T-cell reconstitution after alpha-beta-depleted transplantation in children. Unique molecular identifiers were incorporated into the prepared TCRbeta library. Via MiXCR, TCRdb re-called the PCR reads, giving one row per CDR3 protein. In the table there are roughly 300,000 distinct CDR3 sequences, roughly 10% of which are singletons. Sequenced here: peripheral blood, sampled 180 days after TCRalphabeta/CD19-depleted stem cell transplant. The receptors derive from a male patient aged 2-9 years who had a stem cell transplant for chronic granulomatous disease, so the T cells may come from the graft donor.

Of note for this clonotype: A read error may explain this, as a much larger clone is one base away. This rearrangement joins TRBV12-3 or TRBV12-4 to TRBJ2-7; D is uncertain. Trimming stripped 6 bases from V and 6 bases from J, with 12 bases between. There are 12 residues in the CDR3. The CDR3 protein is CASSLLSFEQYF. Here the CDR3 DNA reads TGTGCCAGCAGCTTGCTATCTTTCGAGCAGTACTTC.

The chain has TRBV30 and TRBJ2-1; D is possibly TRBD2 (6 bases). This CDR3 has 15 residues. Per germline, CDR1 GTSNPN and CDR2 SVGIG (reference sequence). The V and J ends lost 0 bases and 0 bases respectively, with 9 bases between them. The CDR3 bases are TGTGCCTGGAGTGTAAGACTAGGCTCCTACAATGAGCAGTTCTTC. This translates into CAWSVRLGSYNEQFF. The variable domain in full, completed from reference TRBV30 and TRBJ2-1, reads SQTIHQWPATLVQPVGSPLSLECTVEGTSNPNLYWYRQAAGRGLQLLFYSVGIGQISSEVPQNLSASRPQDRQFILSSKKLLLSDSGFYLCAWSVRLGSYNEQFFGPGTRLTVL.

This clonotype was observed many times. The rearrangement links TRBV5-1 to TRBJ2-5; D uncertain. This CDR3 has 14 amino acids. CDR1 and CDR2 from the germline V gene are SGHRS and YFSETQ. The V gene lost 0 bases and the J gene lost 0 bases, with 6 bases spanning the gap. CDR3 DNA sequence: TGCGCCAGCAGCTTGGAGGCGTACCAAGAGACCCAGTACTTC. It is translated as CASSLEAYQETQYF.

The chain employs TRBV19 and TRBJ2-1; 12 bases align to TRBD2. Germline loops: CDR1 LNHDA, CDR2 SQIVND (reference sequence). V dropped 3 bases and J dropped 6; count of bases not matched to a gene: 6. This CDR3 has 16 residues. CDR3 loop: CASSIPLAGGSNEQFF. The CDR3 region has the DNA TGTGCCAGTAGTATCCCACTAGCGGGGGGCTCCAATGAGCAGTTCTTC. Full variable domain (remainder filled in from reference TRBV19 and TRBJ2-1): DGGITQSPKYLFRKEGQNVTLSCEQNLNHDAMYWYRQDPGQGLRLIYYSQIVNDFQKGDIAEGYSVSREKKESFPLTVTSAQKNPTAFYLCASSIPLAGGSNEQFFGPGTRLTVL.

This clonotype was seen at least ten times. The chain has TRBV30 and TRBJ2-5, with 10 bases matching TRBD1. CDR3 length equals 15 residues. V dropped 0 bases and J dropped 4; count of bases not matched to a gene: 5. Looked up from germline, CDR1 is GTSNPN and CDR2 is SVGIG (reference sequence). CDR3 in DNA: TGTGCCTGGAGTGTGCCGACAGGGGGCGGAGAGACCCAGTACTTC. Residues: CAWSVPTGGGETQYF.

This clonotype occurred many times. The chain carries TRBV3-1 and TRBJ2-6; D ambiguous. This CDR3 region has 17 residues. Germline loops: CDR1 LGHDT, CDR2 YNNKEL (reference sequence). Trimming left V 1 base short and J 0 bases short, with 10 bases between. The CDR3 reads CASSQGIVGSGANVLTF. CDR3 DNA sequence: TGTGCCAGCAGCCAAGGAATCGTCGGCTCTGGGGCCAACGTCCTGACTTTC.

This clonotype appeared many times. The genes are TRBV28 and TRBJ1-1; tentatively, D is TRBD1 (5 bases). Trimming removed 10 bases at V and 0 bases at J, with 12 bases between. Germline CDR1 is MDHEN and CDR2 is SYDVKM. This CDR3 comprises 13 residues. CDR3: CAISDSMNTEAFF. CDR3 sequence (DNA): TGTGCCATCTCCGACAGCATGAACACTGAAGCTTTCTTT.

This clonotype was observed at least ten times. The chain combines TRBV20-1 with TRBJ2-3; possible D gene TRBD2, 6 bases. Germline V gene lookup returns CDR1 DFQATT and CDR2 SNEGSKA (reference sequence). The CDR3 has 15 residues. Trimming stripped 0 bases from V and 3 bases from J, with 13 bases between. DNA of the CDR3: TGCAGTGCTAGAGACCCGGGAGATGGGACAGATACGCAGTATTTT. It specifies CSARDPGDGTDTQYF.

This clonotype was detected many times. The J gene is TRBJ1-4, the V gene TRBV4-1; unclear D gene. This CDR3 is built from 11 residues. Trimming left V 1 base short and J 10 bases short, with 4 bases between. Germline CDR1 MGHRA, CDR2 YSYEKL. The CDR3 spells CASSQARKLFF. The CDR3 DNA reads TGCGCCAGCAGCCAAGCCAGAAAACTGTTTTTT.

Remarks on this clonotype: A much larger clone is a single base away; this may be a read error. The chain links TRBV27 to TRBJ2-5; 12 bases are a match to TRBD2. Trimming took 6 bases from V and 4 from J; bases not matched to a gene: 6. This CDR3 has 15 amino acids. Germline V gives CDR1 MNHEY, CDR2 SMNVEV (reference sequence). The CDR3 here is CASSGLAGRAETQYF. The CDR3 DNA is TGTGCCAGCAGCGGACTAGCGGGGCGCGCAGAGACCCAGTACTTC.

The sample holds a few counts of this clonotype. The chain recombines TRBV28 with TRBJ2-3, with D tentatively TRBD1 or TRBD2 (5 bases each). Per germline, CDR1 MDHEN and CDR2 SYDVKM. Trimming cost V 5 bases and J 8 bases, with 11 bases left between them. The CDR3 runs 12 residues. CDR3 protein: CASSQGRVTQYF. CDR3 DNA sequence: TGTGCCAGCAGTCAGGGACGGGTTACGCAGTATTTT.

The table lists this clonotype with many counts. V is TRBV20-1 and J is TRBJ2-7, with TRBD1 matching over 12 bases. This CDR3 comprises 13 residues. V gave up 6 bases and J gave up 6 bases; unmatched junction bases: 6. Germline lookup yields CDR1 DFQATT and CDR2 SNEGSKA (reference sequence). CDR3 loop: CSADPGQGAEQYF. CDR3 in DNA: TGCAGTGCCGATCCGGGACAGGGGGCCGAGCAGTACTTC.

This clonotype was seen at least ten times. CDR3 sequence reads: CASSVRDNTDTQYF. In DNA form, the CDR3 reads TGTGCCAGCAGCGTCCGGGACAACACAGATACGCAGTATTTT. V usage is TRBV7-2 and J usage is TRBJ2-3; TRBD1 might be the D (6 bases). Germline assignment: CDR1 SGHTA and CDR2 FQGNSA. The CDR3 extends over 14 amino acids. Between the trimmed V and J ends, which lost 5 bases and 2 bases, there was a span of 11 bases.

This clonotype came up many times. The rearrangement links TRBV9 to TRBJ1-1; D is unclear. Germline CDR1 reads SGDLS; CDR2 reads YYNGEE. The CDR3 consists of 13 residues. Deletions cut 3 bases from V and 6 bases from J, with 12 bases between. For the CDR3, the DNA is TGTGCCAGCAGCGCCAATCACCAGTCTGAAGCTTTCTTT. Its protein product is CASSANHQSEAFF.

This clonotype was observed many times. The chain links TRBV6-2 or TRBV6-3 to TRBJ2-4; D uncertain. The CDR3 is 12 amino acids. Germline V gene data show CDR1 as MNHEY and CDR2 as SVGEGT. The germline V and J ends were trimmed by 2 bases and 15 bases, with 14 bases remaining between them. CDR3 DNA: TGTGCCAGCAGTTACGGGCCACCGCCCGGGTACTTC. Its protein is CASSYGPPPGYF.

This clonotype occurred many times. V is TRBV7-2 and J is TRBJ2-7; no firm D call. The germline V gene encodes CDR1 SGHTA and CDR2 FQGNSA. The CDR3 runs 12 residues. Trimming stripped 5 bases from V and 3 bases from J, with 8 bases between. CDR3 DNA: TGTGCCAGCAGCCACCCTTTCTACGAGCAGTACTTC. This sequence encodes CASSHPFYEQYF.

This clonotype occurred many times. CDR3 DNA: TGTGCCAGCAGTTATGGCCTTCCGAAGCTAGACAATGAGCAGTTCTTC. Translated: CASSYGLPKLDNEQFF. J is TRBJ2-1 and V is TRBV6-9; D uncertain. The CDR3 loop spans 16 amino acids. CDR1 and CDR2 (germline): MNHGY, SVAAGI. Deletions cut 2 bases from V and 5 bases from J, with 16 bases between.

This clonotype was counted at least ten times. CDR3 amino acids: CSASGEGETQYF. The DNA for the CDR3 is TGCAGTGCCAGCGGGGAGGGAGAGACCCAGTACTTC. The J gene is TRBJ2-5, the V gene TRBV20-1, with 7 bases aligning to TRBD2. This CDR3 comprises 12 residues. Germline V gene lookup returns CDR1 DFQATT and CDR2 SNEGSKA (reference sequence). The J segment lost 4 bases and the V segment lost 6 bases, leaving 5 bases of the junction unmatched.

This clonotype was detected many times. The J gene is TRBJ1-1, the V gene TRBV7-3, with D possibly being TRBD1 (5 bases). V lost 5 bases and J 0 bases, leaving 13 bases between the germline ends. Germline V CDR1 and CDR2: SGHTA, FQGTGA. The CDR3 is 15 residues long. The DNA for the CDR3 is TGTGCCAGCAGCGCCAGCGGGACGGTGAACACTGAAGCTTTCTTT. Its protein product is CASSASGTVNTEAFF.

This clonotype came up many times. The chain has TRBV27 and TRBJ2-1; 8 nucleotides line up with TRBD1. V shed 3 bases, J shed 8 bases, and the junction held 6 bases outside the gene matches. The germline CDR1 and CDR2 sequences are MNHEY and SMNVEV (reference sequence). The CDR3 spans 14 residues. The CDR3 bases are TGTGCCAGCAGTTTTGGGGCAGGGGGCTATGAGCAGTTCTTC. It is translated as CASSFGAGGYEQFF.

Remarks on this clonotype: A much larger clone differs from this one at a single base, so this may be a read error. J is TRBJ2-3 and V is TRBV6-1, with a weak D call TRBD1 (5 bases). There are 15 residues in the CDR3. Trimming removed 8 bases from V and 1 base from J, with 16 bases in between. CDR1 is MNHNS, CDR2 SASEGT, per germline. As DNA, the CDR3 is TGTGCCAGCGGCGAATGGGGCGCGGGCACAGATACGCAGTATTTT. Its protein product is CASGEWGAGTDTQYF.

Worth noting for this clonotype: This could be a read error, since a much larger clone is one nucleotide away. The V gene is TRBV5-1, the J gene TRBJ2-1, with D possibly being TRBD2 (7 bases). Germline-derived CDR1 and CDR2 are SGHRS and YFSETQ. This CDR3 contains 15 residues. The CDR3 sequence: CAGSLDGGTYNEQFF. The CDR3 DNA sequence: TGCGCCGGCAGCTTGGACGGGGGGACATACAATGAGCAGTTCTTC.

This clonotype was seen ten or more times. V gene TRBV12-3 or TRBV12-4 combines with J gene TRBJ2-2; 9 bases fit TRBD1. V dropped 6 bases and J dropped 4; count of bases not matched to a gene: 6. This CDR3 spans 15 amino acids. This chain's CDR3 is CASSPRTGVTGELFF. For the CDR3, the DNA is TGTGCCAGCAGCCCGCGGACAGGGGTCACCGGGGAGCTGTTTTTT.

V gene TRBV5-6 combines with J gene TRBJ2-1; 7 nucleotides line up with TRBD1. Germline loops: CDR1 SGHDT, CDR2 YYEEEE. With V trimmed by 1 base and J by 4 bases, 2 bases remained unmatched. The CDR3 runs 14 residues. CDR3 protein: CASSLTGVYNEQFF. CDR3 bases: TGTGCCAGCAGCTTGACAGGGGTTTACAATGAGCAGTTCTTC.

Only a few counts were recorded for this clonotype. The chain couples TRBV27 to TRBJ2-2; perhaps TRBD1 as D (6 bases). Trimming cost V 3 bases and J 3 bases, with 20 bases left between them. CDR3 length: 18 amino acids. CDR1 and CDR2 from the germline V gene are MNHEY and SMNVEV (reference sequence). CDR3 coding DNA: TGTGCCAGCAGTTTCGACAGGACCCGGTTAGGGGACACCGGGGAGCTGTTTTTT. This encodes CASSFDRTRLGDTGELFF.

This clonotype was detected ten times or more. The chain has TRBV20-1 and TRBJ2-3; 10 nucleotides match TRBD2. The length of the CDR3 is 15 residues. Trimming at V came to 6 bases and at J to 5 bases, leaving 11 bases not matched to a gene. Germline V gene data show CDR1 as DFQATT and CDR2 as SNEGSKA (reference sequence). The CDR3 sequence: CSAITSGVLLDTQYF. The DNA for the CDR3 is TGCAGTGCCATAACTAGCGGGGTACTGCTAGATACGCAGTATTTT.

J is TRBJ2-5 and V is TRBV5-4; 9 bases agree with TRBD2. Germline V gene sequence: CDR1 SGHNT, CDR2 YYREEE (reference sequence). This CDR3 comprises 18 residues. Trimming took 4 bases from V and 5 from J; bases not matched to a gene: 18. The CDR3: CASSNRKGAGGPQETQYF. The CDR3 nucleotides are TGTGCCAGCAGCAACCGAAAAGGGGCGGGGGGGCCACAGGAGACCCAGTACTTC. The full variable domain, rest sourced from reference TRBV5-4 and TRBJ2-5, is ETGVTQSPTHLIKTRGQQVTLRCSSQSGHNTVSWYQQALGQGPQFIFQYYREEENGRGNFPPRFSGLQFPNYSSELNVNALELDDSALYLCASSNRKGAGGPQETQYFGPGTRLLVL.

This clonotype came up many times. This rearrangement joins TRBV20-1 to TRBJ2-5; 9 positions agree with TRBD1. From germline, CDR1 is DFQATT and CDR2 SNEGSKA (reference sequence). The ends lost 4 bases at V and 9 bases at J; junction bases unmatched: 9. There are 13 residues in the CDR3. The chain's CDR3 is CSAIGTGKRAQYF. The CDR3 DNA reads TGCAGTGCTATCGGGACAGGGAAAAGGGCCCAGTACTTC.